One and the same sample provided the 17 T cell receptor beta chains below, sequenced in a study of regulatory T cells in long-lasting Graves disease. Arm-PCR of CDR3 regions with iRepertoire HTBI primers generated TCR beta libraries. Each CDR3 protein is one row after TCRdb ran MiXCR on the multiplex PCR reads. The sample lists approximately 470,000 distinct CDR3 sequences, around 15% occurring once. Time point meaning: newly diagnosed GD, antithyroid drugs for less than 3 months. PBMC-derived RNA was used for the TCR library. These records were also assigned to another study, of T cells in Graves' hyperthyroidism and ophthalmopathy.

The specimen was peripheral blood mononuclear cells (PBMCs), collected at new diagnosis, from a patient treated with antithyroid drugs. These TCRs come from a man between 40 and 49 years old with Graves disease.

In its sample, this clonotype was seen a few times. The chain carries TRBV2 and TRBJ2-4; 8 bases line up with TRBD1. The CDR3 length is 13 residues. Germline loops: CDR1 SNHLY, CDR2 FYNNEI. The trim removed 6 bases at V and 8 bases at J, leaving 6 bases unmatched. The CDR3 is CASSQYRGDIQYF. As DNA, the CDR3 is TGTGCCAGCAGCCAATACAGGGGGGACATTCAGTACTTC.

A word on this clonotype: This sequence may be a read error, since a much larger clone differs from it by one base. The CDR3 DNA sequence: TGTGCCAGCAGTTTATCGACAGGCCTTGGCAGTCAGCCCCAGCATTTT. It encodes CASSLSTGLGSQPQHF. The rearrangement joins TRBV27 to TRBJ1-5; perhaps TRBD1 as D (6 bases). The CDR3 has 16 amino acids. Trimming pared 0 bases from V and 6 bases from J, leaving 15 bases between. CDR1 and CDR2 (germline): MNHEY, SMNVEV (reference sequence).

Only a few counts were recorded for this clonotype. The V gene is TRBV27, the J gene TRBJ2-1; D is perhaps TRBD1 or TRBD2 (5 bases each). This CDR3 is 17 amino acids long. The V end was cut by 7 bases, the J end by 1 base, with 20 bases between. Germline V CDR1 and CDR2: MNHEY, SMNVEV (reference sequence). The CDR3 region is CASTLRSGPLSYNEQFF. CDR3 nucleotide sequence: TGTGCCAGCACCCTAAGGTCGGGACCCCTATCCTACAATGAGCAGTTCTTC.

This chain joins TRBV6-2 or TRBV6-3 and TRBJ2-1; D gene uncertain. Germline lookup yields CDR1 MNHEY and CDR2 SVGEGT. The CDR3 is 11 amino acids. V shed 7 bases and J shed 9 bases, with 10 bases lying between them. The CDR3 DNA is TGTGCCAGCACCGGCAGTCCTGAGCAGTTCTTC. Translating it yields CASTGSPEQFF.

This clonotype came up many times. This chain's CDR3 is CASSHEETGYKEQYF. The CDR3 bases are TGCGCCAGCAGCCATGAAGAGACAGGTTATAAGGAGCAGTACTTC. This chain connects TRBV5-1 to TRBJ2-7; a weak D match, TRBD1 (6 bases). Trimming removed 4 bases from V and 7 bases from J, with 21 bases in between. The CDR3 extends over 15 amino acids. The V gene's germline CDR1 is SGHRS and CDR2 YFSETQ.

Turning to this clonotype: Given a much more abundant clone one base away, this may be a read error. The chain has TRBV5-1 and TRBJ1-1; a possible D gene is TRBD1 (5 bases). CDR1 and CDR2 from the germline V gene are SGHRS and YFSETQ. The CDR3 consists of 16 residues. This chain's CDR3 is CANSLAGQGENTEAFF. The DNA of the CDR3 is TGCGCCAACAGCTTGGCCGGCCAGGGCGAGAACACTGAAGCTTTCTTT.

V usage is TRBV29-1 and J usage is TRBJ1-2, with D uncertain. The germline CDR1 and CDR2 sequences are SQVTM and ANQGSEA. CDR3 length: 12 amino acids. V gave up 2 bases and J gave up 6 bases, with 10 bases separating them. The CDR3 DNA follows: TGCAGCGTTGAAAGACACCTGGATGGCTACACCTTC. Protein sequence: CSVERHLDGYTF.

This clonotype has ten or more counts. The chain recombines TRBV11-2 with TRBJ2-2, with D perhaps matching TRBD1 (5 bases). V lost 8 bases to trimming and J lost 2 bases, with 12 bases between them. Germline CDR1 SGHAT, CDR2 FQNNGV. This CDR3 region has 14 residues. As DNA, the CDR3 is TGTGCCAGCCTAGTGACAGCAAACACCGGGGAGCTGTTTTTT. The encoded protein is CASLVTANTGELFF.

This clonotype appeared many times. The chain joins TRBV25-1 to TRBJ2-1; TRBD2 might be the D (5 bases). The V end lost 5 bases, the J end lost 7 bases, and 9 bases lay between the germline ends. Germline CDR1 is MGHDK and CDR2 is SYGVNS. The CDR3 is made up of 12 amino acids. The DNA for the CDR3 is TGTGCCAGCAGTCGAGGGTGGAATGAGCAGTTCTTC. Its translation: CASSRGWNEQFF.

This clonotype was found many times. The chain couples TRBV2 to TRBJ1-4; D perhaps matches TRBD1 (6 bases). The CDR3 is made up of 15 amino acids. V lost 1 base and J lost 3, with 9 bases in between. The germline gives CDR1 SNHLY, CDR2 FYNNEI. The CDR3 region is CASSEGGHSNEKLFF. CDR3 nucleotide sequence: TGTGCCAGCAGTGAAGGGGGGCACTCTAATGAAAAACTGTTTTTT.

This clonotype has a count of ten or more. The junction differs from germline at one of its ends, possibly a read error. The chain has TRBV12-3 or TRBV12-4 and TRBJ2-1, with TRBD2 matching over 11 bases. The CDR3 is 15 residues long. The CDR3 here is CASRLAGGQGNEQFF. The CDR3 region has the DNA TGTGCCAGCAGATTAGCGGGAGGGCAGGGGAATGAGCAGTTCTTC.

This clonotype was counted at least ten times. The chain combines TRBV29-1 with TRBJ2-2; possibly TRBD2 for D (6 bases). Germline V gene lookup returns CDR1 SQVTM and CDR2 ANQGSEA. This CDR3 has 12 amino acids. The V end was cut by 2 bases, the J end by 6 bases, with 7 bases between. The CDR3 DNA sequence: TGCAGCGTTGAACCTAGCGCCGGGGAGCTGTTTTTT. Its protein product is CSVEPSAGELFF.

This clonotype has just one count. A much larger clone differs from this one at a single base, so this may be a read error. This chain joins TRBV27 and TRBJ2-3; 13 bases map to TRBD2. This CDR3 has 17 amino acids. Germline CDR1 reads MNHEY; CDR2 reads SMNVEV (reference sequence). CDR3 in DNA: TGTGCCGGCAGTGAAACCGGACTAGCGGGAGTAACAGATACGCAGTATTTT. It encodes CAGSETGLAGVTDTQYF.

With respect to this clonotype: A junction end diverges from the germline sequence, so it may reflect a read error. The chain carries TRBV14 and TRBJ2-7; D is unclear. The CDR3 totals 14 residues. The germline V gene encodes CDR1 SGHDN and CDR2 FVKESK. Written as DNA, the CDR3 is TGTGCCAGCAACCAAGATGGATCCGATTACGAGCAGTACTTC. Translation: CASNQDGSDYEQYF.

The V and J genes are TRBV27 and TRBJ2-7, with D possibly being TRBD2 (6 bases). This CDR3 contains 14 residues. V shed 9 bases and J shed 2 bases, with 17 bases lying between them. Germline CDR1 and CDR2: MNHEY and SMNVEV (reference sequence). The CDR3 bases are TGTGCCAGTGGGGATTCGGCGGGGCCCTACGAGCAGTACTTC. Translation gives CASGDSAGPYEQYF.

As regards this clonotype: A read error is the likely source, as a far larger clone sits one nucleotide away. The chain couples TRBV10-3 to TRBJ2-2; 14 bases match TRBD2. This CDR3 has 17 amino acids. The germline gives CDR1 ENHRY, CDR2 SYGVKD. V lost 5 bases to trimming and J lost 8 bases; unmatched junction nucleotides: 10. In DNA, the CDR3 is TGTGCCATCAGTCCGCGCCGACTAGCGGGAGGGTTTGGGGAGCTGTTTTTT. Residues: CAISPRRLAGGFGELFF.

This clonotype was found many times. J is TRBJ1-1 and V is TRBV28, with 7 bases that match TRBD1. This CDR3 is built from 13 residues. V shed 9 bases, J shed 3 bases, and the junction held 7 bases outside the gene matches. The germline V gene has CDR1 MDHEN and CDR2 SYDVKM. The CDR3 coding sequence is TGTGCCAGGATTGACAGGGAGGACACTGAAGCTTTCTTT. This codes for CARIDREDTEAFF. The full variable domain, with the rest looked up from reference TRBV28 and TRBJ1-1, is DVKVTQSSRYLVKRTGEKVFLECVQDMDHENMFWYRQDPGLGLRLIYFSYDVKMKEKGDIPEGYSVSREKKERFSLILESASTNQTSMYLCARIDREDTEAFFGQGTRLTVV.